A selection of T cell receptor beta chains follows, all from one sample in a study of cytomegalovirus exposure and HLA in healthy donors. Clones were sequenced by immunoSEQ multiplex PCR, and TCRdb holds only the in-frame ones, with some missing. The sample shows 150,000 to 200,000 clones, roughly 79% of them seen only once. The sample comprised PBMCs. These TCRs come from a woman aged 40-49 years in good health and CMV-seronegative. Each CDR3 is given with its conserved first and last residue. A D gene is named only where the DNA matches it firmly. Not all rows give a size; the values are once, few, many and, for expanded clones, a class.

cdr3_aa: CASSGSGSSSYEQYF
cdr3_nt: TGTGCCAGCAGTGGGAGCGGGTCGAGCTCCTACGAGCAGTACTTC
clone_size: NA
cdr3_length: 15
d_call: NA
v_call: TRBV28
j_call: TRBJ2-7

cdr3_aa: CASYQGGTNTGELFF
cdr3_nt: TGTGCCAGTTATCAGGGGGGTACAAACACCGGGGAGCTGTTTTTT
clone_size: NA
cdr3_length: 15
d_call: NA
v_call: TRBV6-1
j_call: TRBJ2-2

cdr3_aa: CASSLAGSTDTQYF
cdr3_nt: TGTGCCAGCAGTTTAGCGGGAAGCACAGATACGCAGTATTTT
clone_size: few
cdr3_length: 14
d_call: TRBD2
v_call: TRBV6-5
j_call: TRBJ2-3

cdr3_aa: CAWTPPAASALYTF
cdr3_nt: TGTGCCTGGACCCCGCCGGCAGCGTCTGCCCTCTACACCTTC
clone_size: NA
cdr3_length: 14
d_call: NA
v_call: TRBV30
j_call: TRBJ1-2

cdr3_aa: CASSIVDRGTIFYGYTF
cdr3_nt: TGTGCCAGTAGTATAGTGGACAGGGGGACTATCTTCTATGGCTACACCTTC
clone_size: NA
cdr3_length: 17
d_call: TRBD1
v_call: TRBV19
j_call: TRBJ1-2

cdr3_aa: CAISESEGDFSSGNTIYF
cdr3_nt: TGTGCCATCAGTGAGTCGGAGGGAGACTTTAGCTCTGGAAACACCATATATTTT
clone_size: NA
cdr3_length: 18
d_call: NA
v_call: TRBV10-3
j_call: TRBJ1-3

cdr3_aa: CASPLAGGGRETQYF
cdr3_nt: TGTGCCAGCCCCCTAGCGGGAGGGGGCCGGGAGACCCAGTACTTC
clone_size: NA
cdr3_length: 15
d_call: TRBD2
v_call: TRBV2
j_call: TRBJ2-5

cdr3_aa: CASWRGGGFTDTQYF
cdr3_nt: TGTGCCAGCTGGAGAGGGGGGGGGTTCACAGATACGCAGTATTTT
clone_size: once
cdr3_length: 15
d_call: NA
v_call: TRBV28
j_call: TRBJ2-3

cdr3_aa: CASSVTGGSYNEQFF
cdr3_nt: TGTGCCAGCAGCGTGACAGGAGGATCCTACAATGAGCAGTTCTTC
clone_size: NA
cdr3_length: 15
d_call: NA
v_call: TRBV9
j_call: TRBJ2-1

cdr3_aa: CARSLASWAGVPYEQYF
cdr3_nt: TGTGCCAGAAGCTTGGCTAGTTGGGCGGGAGTCCCCTACGAGCAGTACTTC
clone_size: NA
cdr3_length: 17
d_call: TRBD2
v_call: TRBV5-3
j_call: TRBJ2-7

cdr3_aa: CASSIGPGQQAFF
cdr3_nt: TGTGCCAGTAGTATAGGCCCGGGACAACAAGCTTTCTTT
clone_size: NA
cdr3_length: 13
d_call: NA
v_call: TRBV19
j_call: TRBJ1-1

cdr3_aa: CASSYPVLNNFYEQYF
cdr3_nt: TGTGCCAGCAGTTACCCCGTCCTCAACAATTTCTACGAGCAGTACTTC
clone_size: NA
cdr3_length: 16
d_call: NA
v_call: TRBV6-5
j_call: TRBJ2-7

cdr3_aa: CSVGGLQGVTLLSEQFF
cdr3_nt: TGCAGCGTCGGAGGCCTCCAGGGGGTAACACTCCTATCAGAGCAGTTCTTC
clone_size: NA
cdr3_length: 17
d_call: TRBD1
v_call: TRBV29-1
j_call: TRBJ2-1